This TCR beta chain originates from a study of identical twins. Study-wide findings and caveats: Without tracking the same donors, conclusions rested on cross-sectional statistical analysis. Abundant cord blood beta clonotypes carried fewer insertions; memory repertoires showed none.

This clonotype was seen a handful of times. Its target is unknown. TCRdb called the 5' RACE reads again in MiXCR, with one record for every CDR3 protein. The data contain about 190,000 distinct CDR3 sequences, roughly 15% of them singletons. Deletions cut 7 bases from V and 2 bases from J, with 16 bases between. CDR1 and CDR2 from the germline V gene are SEHNR and FQNEAQ (reference sequence). The CDR3 has 15 amino acids. This sample also belongs to another study, concerning T cells expressing NK-cell markers.

The chain has TRBV7-9 and TRBJ2-3; maybe TRBD1 (6 bases). What was sequenced was CD8+ T cells sorted from blood. The TCR sequence derives from a young woman in good health. The chain's CDR3 is CASIPRDTHTDTQYF. CDR3 sequence (DNA): TGTGCCAGCATCCCTCGGGACACCCACACAGATACGCAGTATTTT.